The sequence of this TCR beta chain was determined in a study of blood T cell repertoires in COVID-19. V lost 3 bases and J lost 5, with 8 bases in between. The CDR3 totals 13 residues. Germline CDR1 is MNHEY and CDR2 is SMNVEV (reference sequence). This clone has just a few counts. The data were produced by immunoSEQ multiplex PCR, yet TCRdb's version contains in-frame clones alone and is incomplete. The sample has tens of thousands of clones; roughly 76% are singletons. The sequence was obtained from a woman older than 75 with active or convalescent COVID-19. Material for sequencing was peripheral blood. The rearrangement links TRBV27 to TRBJ1-5; D not resolved. CDR3 coding DNA: TGTGCCAGCAGTTTGTCCGTCTATCAGCCCCAGCATTTT. Residues: CASSLSVYQPQHF.